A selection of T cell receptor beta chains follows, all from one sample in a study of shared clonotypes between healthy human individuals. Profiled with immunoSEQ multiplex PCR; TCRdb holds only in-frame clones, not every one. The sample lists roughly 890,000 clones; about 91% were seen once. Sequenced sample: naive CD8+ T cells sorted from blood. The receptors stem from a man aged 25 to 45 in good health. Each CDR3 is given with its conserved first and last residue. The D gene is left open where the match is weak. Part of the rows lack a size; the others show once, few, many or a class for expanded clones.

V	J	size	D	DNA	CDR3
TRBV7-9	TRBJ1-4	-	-	TGTGCCAGCAGCATCAACCGGGGGTTAGCTAATGAAAAACTGTTTTTT	CASSINRGLANEKLFF
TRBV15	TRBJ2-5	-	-	TGTGCCACCAGCAGAGATCGTCGGGAGACCCAGTACTTC	CATSRDRRETQYF
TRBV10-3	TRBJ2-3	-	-	TGTGCCATCAGTGACAGTAGCGGTTTCACAGATACGCAGTATTTT	CAISDSSGFTDTQYF
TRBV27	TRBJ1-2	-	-	TGTGCCAGCAGTTTGAGTAAACTCTATGGCTACACCTTC	CASSLSKLYGYTF
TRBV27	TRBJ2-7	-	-	TGTGCCAGCAGTTTTGACAGTGGATACGAGCAGTACTTC	CASSFDSGYEQYF
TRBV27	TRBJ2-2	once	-	TGTGCCAGCAGTTTAGGGGGAGGTGGGACCGGGGAGCTGTTTTTT	CASSLGGGGTGELFF
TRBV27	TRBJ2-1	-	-	TGTGCCAGCAGTCCCCCGCAGGCTAATGAGCAGTTCTTC	CASSPPQANEQFF
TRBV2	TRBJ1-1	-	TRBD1	TGTGCCAGCAGTGAAGAGCAGGGGGCGGTAACTGAAGCTTTCTTT	CASSEEQGAVTEAFF
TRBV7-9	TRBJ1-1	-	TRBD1	TGTGCCAGCAGCCCCCGGACAGGGGCCTTGGGACTCACTGAAGCTTTCTTT	CASSPRTGALGLTEAFF
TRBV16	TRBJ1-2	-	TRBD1	TGTGCCAGCAGCCCCAGGACAGGGGATGGCTACACCTTC	CASSPRTGDGYTF
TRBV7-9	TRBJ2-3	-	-	TGTGCCAGCAGCTTAGTTGGGAGCACAGATACGCAGTATTTT	CASSLVGSTDTQYF
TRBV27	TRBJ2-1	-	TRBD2	TGTGCCAGCAGTTTGCGGGGGTACAATGAGCAGTTCTTC	CASSLRGYNEQFF
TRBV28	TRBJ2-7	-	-	TGTGCCAGTCGAAAGAGATTATACGAGCAGTACTTC	CASRKRLYEQYF
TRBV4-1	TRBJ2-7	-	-	TGCGCCAGCAGCCATCAATCTACCTACGAGCAGTACTTC	CASSHQSTYEQYF
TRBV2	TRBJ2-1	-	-	TGTGCCAGCAGTGAAGCGAGAGGACCGATCTACAATGAGCAGTTCTTC	CASSEARGPIYNEQFF
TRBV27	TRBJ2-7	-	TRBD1	TGTGCCAGCAGTACCAGACAGGGATCCTACGAGCAGTACTTC	CASSTRQGSYEQYF
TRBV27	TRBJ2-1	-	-	TGTGCCAGCAGTCCGGGGTACAATGAGCAGTTCTTC	CASSPGYNEQFF
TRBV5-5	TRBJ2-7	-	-	TGTGCCAGCAGCTTGGATACCCCTTACGAGCAGTACTTC	CASSLDTPYEQYF
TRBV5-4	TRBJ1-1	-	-	TGTGCCAGCAGCTTGCTGCAGGCCCCGGCGCCTGAAGCTTTCTTT	CASSLLQAPAPEAFF
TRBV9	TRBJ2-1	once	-	TGTGCCAGCGAGGGGGAACGGTACAATGAGCAGTTCTTC	CASEGERYNEQFF
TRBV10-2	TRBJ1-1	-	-	TGCGCCAGCAGTGACAGCGGGACTCAAATGAACACTGAAGCTTTCTTT	CASSDSGTQMNTEAFF
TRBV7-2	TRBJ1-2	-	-	TGTGCCAGCAGCGACCCTGGGACAAACCCTGCGGGGGATGGCTACACCTTC	CASSDPGTNPAGDGYTF
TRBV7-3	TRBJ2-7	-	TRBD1	TGTGCCAGCAGCTTATCACAGGGGTCCTACGAGCAGTACTTC	CASSLSQGSYEQYF
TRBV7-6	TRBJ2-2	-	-	TGTGCCAGCAGCTTAGCCCTGAACACCGGGGAGCTGTTTTTT	CASSLALNTGELFF
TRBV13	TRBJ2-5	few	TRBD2	TGTGCCAGCGGGCCTAGCGGGAGTCGTAGAGAGACCCAGTACTTC	CASGPSGSRRETQYF
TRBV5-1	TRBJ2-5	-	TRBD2	TGCGCCAGCAGCGCGCCTGACGGGACTAGCCAAGAGACCCAGTACTTC	CASSAPDGTSQETQYF
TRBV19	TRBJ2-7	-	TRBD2	TGTGCCAGTAGTGTCCTAGCGGGAGTCTCCTACGAGCAGTACTTC	CASSVLAGVSYEQYF
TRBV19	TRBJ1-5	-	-	TGTGCCAGTAGCCCCGACGACGGGGGGCTTCAGCCCCAGCATTTT	CASSPDDGGLQPQHF
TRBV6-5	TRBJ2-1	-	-	TGTGCCAGCAGTTATATCGGAAGTTCAAAATCGTTCTTC	CASSYIGSSKSFF
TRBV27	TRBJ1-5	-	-	TGTGCCTCCGGGGACGGTGATCAGCCCCAGCATTTT	CASGDGDQPQHF
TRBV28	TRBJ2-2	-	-	TGTGCCAGCAGTCCCCTTGCGAACACCGGGGAGCTGTTTTTT	CASSPLANTGELFF
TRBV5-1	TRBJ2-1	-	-	TGCGCCAGCAGCTTGGAGCAAATAAATGAGCAGTTCTTC	CASSLEQINEQFF
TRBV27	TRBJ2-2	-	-	TGTGCCAGCAGTTCAGACTGGACGAACACCGGGGAGCTGTTTTTT	CASSSDWTNTGELFF
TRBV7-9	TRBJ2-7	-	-	TGTGCCAGCAGCTTAGCGAGGGGAAACGAGCAGTACTTC	CASSLARGNEQYF
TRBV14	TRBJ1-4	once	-	TGTGCCAGCAGCCTCTCACTAGCAACTAATGAAAAACTGTTTTTT	CASSLSLATNEKLFF